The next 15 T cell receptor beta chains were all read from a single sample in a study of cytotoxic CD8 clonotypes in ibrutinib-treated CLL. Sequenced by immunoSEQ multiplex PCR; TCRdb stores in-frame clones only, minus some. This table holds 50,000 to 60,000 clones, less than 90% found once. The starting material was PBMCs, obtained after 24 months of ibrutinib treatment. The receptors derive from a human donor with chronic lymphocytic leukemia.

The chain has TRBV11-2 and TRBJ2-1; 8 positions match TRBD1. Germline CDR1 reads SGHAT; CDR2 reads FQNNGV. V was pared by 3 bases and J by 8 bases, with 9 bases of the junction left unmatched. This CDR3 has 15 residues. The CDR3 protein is CASSFRTGLSHEQFF. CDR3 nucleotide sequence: TGTGCCAGCAGCTTCAGGACAGGGCTTAGCCATGAGCAGTTCTTC. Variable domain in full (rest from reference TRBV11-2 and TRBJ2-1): EAGVAQSPRYKIIEKRQSVAFWCNPISGHATLYWYQQILGQGPKLLIQFQNNGVVDDSQLPKDRFSAERLKGVDSTLKIQPAKLEDSAVYLCASSFRTGLSHEQFFGPGTRLTVL.

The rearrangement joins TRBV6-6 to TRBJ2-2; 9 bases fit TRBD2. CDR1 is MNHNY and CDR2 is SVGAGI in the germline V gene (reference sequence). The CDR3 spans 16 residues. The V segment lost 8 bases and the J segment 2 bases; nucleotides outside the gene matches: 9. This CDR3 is CASYVAGVHNTGELFF. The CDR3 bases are TGTGCCAGCTACGTAGCGGGAGTACACAACACCGGGGAGCTGTTTTTT.

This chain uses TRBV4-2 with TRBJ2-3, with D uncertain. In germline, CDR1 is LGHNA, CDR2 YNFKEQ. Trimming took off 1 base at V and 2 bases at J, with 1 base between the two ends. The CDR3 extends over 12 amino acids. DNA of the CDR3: TGTGCCAGCAGCCAAGCCACAGATACGCAGTATTTT. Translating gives CASSQATDTQYF.

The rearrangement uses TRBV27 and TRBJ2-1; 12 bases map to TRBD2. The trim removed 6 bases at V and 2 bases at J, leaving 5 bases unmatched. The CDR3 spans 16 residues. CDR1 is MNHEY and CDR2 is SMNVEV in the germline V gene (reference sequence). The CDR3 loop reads CASSPSGRAAYNEQFF. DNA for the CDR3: TGTGCCAGCAGCCCTAGCGGGAGGGCCGCCTACAATGAGCAGTTCTTC.

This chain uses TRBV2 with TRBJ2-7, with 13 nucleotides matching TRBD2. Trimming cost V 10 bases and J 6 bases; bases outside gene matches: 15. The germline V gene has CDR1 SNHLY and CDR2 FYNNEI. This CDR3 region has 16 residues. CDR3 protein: CAMHRGLAGPPLEQYF. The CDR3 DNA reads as TGTGCCATGCATAGGGGACTAGCGGGACCTCCCCTCGAGCAGTACTTC.

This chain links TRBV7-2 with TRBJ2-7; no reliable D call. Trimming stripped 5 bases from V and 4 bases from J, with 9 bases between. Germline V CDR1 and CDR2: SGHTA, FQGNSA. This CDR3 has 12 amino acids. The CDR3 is CASSLLKYEQYF. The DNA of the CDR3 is TGTGCCAGCAGCCTTCTTAAGTACGAGCAGTACTTC.

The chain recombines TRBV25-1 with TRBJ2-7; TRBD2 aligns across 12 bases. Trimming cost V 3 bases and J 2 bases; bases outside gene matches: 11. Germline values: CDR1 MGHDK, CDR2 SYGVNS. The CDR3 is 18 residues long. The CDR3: CASSDLRGTSGRAYEQYF. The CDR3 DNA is TGTGCCAGCAGTGATCTAAGAGGGACTAGCGGGCGCGCCTACGAGCAGTACTTC.

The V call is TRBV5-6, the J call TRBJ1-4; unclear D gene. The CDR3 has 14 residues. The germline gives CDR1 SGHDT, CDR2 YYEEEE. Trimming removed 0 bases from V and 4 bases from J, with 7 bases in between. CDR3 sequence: CASSLEGSNEKLFF. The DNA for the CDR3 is TGTGCCAGCAGCTTGGAAGGGAGTAATGAAAAACTGTTTTTT.

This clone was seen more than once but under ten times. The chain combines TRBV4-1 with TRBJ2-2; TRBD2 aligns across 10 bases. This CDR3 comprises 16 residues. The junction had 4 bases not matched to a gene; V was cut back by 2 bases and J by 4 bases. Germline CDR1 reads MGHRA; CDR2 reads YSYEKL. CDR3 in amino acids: CASSQLAGVSTGELFF. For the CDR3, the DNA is TGCGCCAGCAGCCAACTAGCGGGAGTGAGCACCGGGGAGCTGTTTTTT.

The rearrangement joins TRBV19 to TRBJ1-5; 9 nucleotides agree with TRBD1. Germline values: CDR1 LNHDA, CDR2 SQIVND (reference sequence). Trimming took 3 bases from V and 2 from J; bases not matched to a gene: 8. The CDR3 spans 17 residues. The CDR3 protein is CASSIRDRVRGNQPQHF. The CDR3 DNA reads TGTGCCAGTAGTATCCGGGACAGGGTTAGGGGCAATCAGCCCCAGCATTTT.

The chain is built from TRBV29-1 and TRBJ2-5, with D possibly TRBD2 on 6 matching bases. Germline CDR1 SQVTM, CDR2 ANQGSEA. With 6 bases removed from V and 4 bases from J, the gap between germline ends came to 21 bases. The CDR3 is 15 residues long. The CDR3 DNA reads TGCAGCGTGGGGGGAGGCGCAGGGAAGGGAGAGACCCAGTACTTC. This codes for CSVGGGAGKGETQYF.

The CDR3 sequence is CASSVLAGADTQYF. In DNA, the CDR3 is TGTGCCAGCAGTGTACTAGCGGGAGCCGATACGCAGTATTTT. The rearrangement joins TRBV6-1 to TRBJ2-3, with TRBD2 matching over 11 bases. The V gene's germline CDR1 is MNHNS and CDR2 SASEGT. CDR3 length: 14 amino acids. With V trimmed by 4 bases and J by 6 bases, 3 bases remained unmatched.

The CDR3 DNA follows: TGTGCCAGCTCACCCTCCCCAAGGCGGGGCCGGGGGGAGACCCAGTACTTC. Encoded protein: CASSPSPRRGRGETQYF. This chain uses TRBV18 with TRBJ2-5; D is possibly TRBD2 (6 bases). Germline V gives CDR1 KGHSH, CDR2 LQKENI. Deletions cut 3 bases from V and 5 bases from J, with 22 bases between. This CDR3 is built from 17 residues.

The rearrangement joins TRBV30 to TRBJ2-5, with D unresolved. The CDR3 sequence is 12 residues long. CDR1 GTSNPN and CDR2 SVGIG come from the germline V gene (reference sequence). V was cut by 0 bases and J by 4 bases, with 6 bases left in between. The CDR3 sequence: CAWSVGPETQYF. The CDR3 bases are TGTGCCTGGAGTGTTGGACCAGAGACCCAGTACTTC.

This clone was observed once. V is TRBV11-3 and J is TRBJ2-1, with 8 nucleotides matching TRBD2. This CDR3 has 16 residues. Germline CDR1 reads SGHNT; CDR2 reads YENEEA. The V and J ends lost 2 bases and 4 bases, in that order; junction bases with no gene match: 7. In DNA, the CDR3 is TGTGCCAGCAGCTTAACCCTCGGGGGGGAATACAATGAGCAGTTCTTC. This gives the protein CASSLTLGGEYNEQFF.